Described below is a single T cell receptor beta chain sequence and its context. As yet, its antigen is unknown. This sample is drawn from a study of T cell responses to AZD1222 COVID-19 vaccine. Method: immunoSEQ multiplex PCR; TCRdb's copy keeps in-frame clones and lacks some. The table includes roughly 40,000 clones, less than 95% detected once. Doses given second, at about 4 or about 12 weeks, were pooled. The length of the CDR3 is 15 residues. V trimming: 3 bases; J trimming: 3 bases; junction bases outside the gene matches: 5. Per the germline V gene, CDR1 is SGHVS and CDR2 is FQNEAQ. The study's findings and limits: After two AZD1222 doses, spike-specific TCR breadth and depth rose versus day 0. The peak T cell response came first, and repertoires were sampled only after it.

This chain links TRBV7-8 with TRBJ1-3, with TRBD1 matching 7 bases. The sequence was collected from an adult who received the AZD1222 COVID-19 vaccine. The source material was peripheral blood, sampled 28 days after the second AZD1222 dose. The chain's CDR3 is CASSFRQGGGNTIYF. In DNA, the CDR3 is TGTGCCAGCAGCTTTCGTCAGGGGGGTGGAAACACCATATATTTT.